This T cell receptor beta chain emerged from a study of T cells in Graves' hyperthyroidism and ophthalmopathy (dated by TCRdb to about 2019). At the level of the whole study: Peripheral blood was sampled at the time of initial diagnosis, prior to any treatment. To identify distinguishing TCR V-J signatures, a discovery cohort of around 100 patients was used, comprising 43 with Graves' ophthalmopathy and approximately 57 with stable Graves' hyperthyroidism. Whether ophthalmopathy could be predicted prospectively was tested in an independent validation cohort made up of approximately 19 hyperthyroidism patients plus 17 patients who later progressed to ophthalmopathy. The approximately 98 discovery patients were randomly divided into training and test sets at a 7:3 ratio. Thyroid tissue and blood T-cell repertoires from roughly six Graves' hyperthyroidism patients were also compared in the study. Following sampling, methimazole starting at 30 mg daily was given to hyperthyroidism patients, and high-dose intravenous methylprednisolone was given to ophthalmopathy patients. The paper reports TCR Vbeta CDR3 sequencing of about 140 peripheral blood samples: 40 or so ophthalmopathy, under 80 hyperthyroidism and approximately 17 progressor patients.

The TCR beta CDR3 regions were amplified from the RNA transcripts. The first round of RT-PCR for the TCR CDR3 was performed with the HTBI primer set and the Qiagen OneStep RT-PCR kit. Libraries were constructed in a second round of multiplex PCR, after which size selection and purification were performed. Sequencing of the libraries was done on an Illumina HiSeq2000 using paired-end 100 bp reads. Concerning the study's data processing: SOAPnuke was used to process the raw data, removing reads that contained adapters or uncalled bases, had a mean Phred below 15, or lacked an exact match to the constant primer or identifier. High-quality paired reads were merged with COPE v1.2.5, and unique nucleotide sequences were defined as clonotypes. MiTCR v1.1 was used to align clonotypes to the IMGT TRBV, TRBD and TRBJ reference segments. The analysis was restricted to V-J combinations with a frequency above 0.0001, which together covered about 99% of the repertoires. A TCS score was defined as the ratio of F50 (clonal expansion) to E x V (chaos), with BLOSUM62-based TCRdist applied between CDR3 peptides within each V-J. Welch's t-statistics and random forest reduced roughly 500 V-J features to 10 to 15, which were used in a naive Bayes classifier (R e1071). The similarity between thyroid and blood repertoires was quantified using the Morisita-Horn index. The raw public data were reprocessed by TCRdb itself: fastp quality trimming at Q25, MiXCR clonotype calling, in-frame beta chains only. Under each unique CDR3 protein, matching rows form one entry showing the most common genes and DNA. TCRdb, rather than the study authors, made the V and J calls. The sample has hundreds of thousands of distinct CDR3 sequences on record, about 38% of them singletons. The biggest ten clones account for 8.9% of the sample.

There are many counts of this clonotype. Its target antigen remains unknown. No clone much larger than this one lies a single base away; base qualities are absent. The investigation overall reported the following: Sample size was not statistically predetermined, and investigators were not blinded to group allocation. In validation, the model predicted progression to ophthalmopathy a median of roughly 6.2 months before onset, with over 60% sensitivity and about 72% specificity. A model built on a 13 V-J signature distinguished ophthalmopathy from stable hyperthyroidism, reaching 87.88% sensitivity and about 81% specificity in cross-validation and 80%/75% in testing. Most expanded thyroid clonotypes (frequency above 0.001) were also found in blood, which suggests that blood repertoires may mirror thyroid immune responses.

Stable Graves' hyperthyroidism was defined as the absence of progression to ophthalmopathy over 18 months of follow-up. Hyperthyroidism patients were newly diagnosed, with disease duration under 2 months, and aged 18 to 65 years. Any patient with an uncontrolled infection, another autoimmune disease, pregnancy or lactation was excluded. Clinical symptoms, serum thyroxine and TRAb, thyroid ultrasound, and orbital computed tomography formed the basis for the diagnoses. PBMCs were isolated from more than 9 ml of fresh peripheral blood by Ficoll-Paque density gradient centrifugation. Total RNA was extracted using Trizol reagent, and RNA quality was assessed on an Agilent 2100 Bioanalyzer. The sequencing input was blood. This receptor was taken from a man younger than 30 with Graves' hyperthyroidism.

The DNA sequence is as follows: TGCAGTGCTTTGACTGTAGCGACTGGGGCCAACGTCCTGACTTTC. This sequence encodes CSALTVATGANVLTF. Rearrangement joined TRBV20-1 to TRBJ2-6; 5 matching bases give a weak D call of TRBD2. The V end loses 5 bases and the J end loses 2 bases, and a stretch of 13 bases separates them. The germline V gene (reference sequence) sets CDR1 to DFQATT and CDR2 to SNEGSKA. Spanning cysteine to phenylalanine, the CDR3 consists of 15 amino acids. The read is trimmed to its CDR3 DNA, 45 bases read in frame from base 1.